This T cell receptor (beta chain) was sequenced during a study of T cell clones after liver transplantation. General study points: The donor-reactive repertoire was only partly measurable in a couple of subjects, lacking donor cells.

Concerning this clone itself: What it binds is not known.

Produced via immunoSEQ multiplex PCR; TCRdb's table is partial and in-frame only. The top ten clones hold 2% to 3% of a sample with 70,000 to 80,000 clones, under 95% of them seen once. The receptor was isolated from a human donor who received a liver transplant. This specimen consisted of CD4+ T cells from blood, obtained before liver transplant.

This CDR3 is CATRSNEQFF. CDR3 in DNA: TGTGCCACCCGGAGCAATGAGCAGTTCTTC. The chain uses TRBV28 and TRBJ2-1, with D uncertain. CDR1 is MDHEN, CDR2 SYDVKM, per germline. Trimming cost V 10 bases and J 6 bases, with 7 bases left between them. CDR3 length: 10 amino acids.